A selection of T cell receptor beta chains follows, all from one sample in a study of CD8+CD57+ T cells in acquired aplastic anemia. TCRdb reprocessed the reads with MiXCR, giving one entry per CDR3 protein. The table records some 290,000 distinct CDR3 sequences, 45% to 65% of them present only once. Specimen: sorted CD4+, CD8+, or CD8+CD57+ T cells (not recorded which) from PBMCs. Receptors originate from a human donor with severe aplastic anemia or a healthy control (not recorded which). The CDR3 runs from the conserved cysteine through the conserved F or W. Each record gives: CDR3 length, clone size, V gene, J gene, D gene, CDR3 protein, CDR3 DNA. D genes are given only for firm matches. The size of a clone is reported for some rows only, either as once, few or many, or as a class for expanded clones.

16,-,TRBV5-1,TRBJ2-5,-,CASSGVLTVGQETQYF,TGCGCCAGCAGCGGGGTGCTCACGGTGGGGCAAGAGACCCAGTACTTC
13,many,TRBV6-5,TRBJ1-2,-,CASSADRPYGYTF,TGTGCCAGCAGCGCAGACAGGCCCTATGGCTACACCTTC
15,few,TRBV19,TRBJ1-5,-,CASSMPRTGNQPQHF,TGTGCCAGTAGTATGCCCCGAACAGGTAATCAGCCCCAGCATTTT
13,-,TRBV5-8,TRBJ2-5,-,CASSPRVAETQYF,TGTGCCAGCAGCCCCAGGGTCGCAGAGACCCAGTACTTC
16,-,TRBV9,TRBJ2-7,-,CASSVRGQPTLDEQYF,TGTGCCAGCAGCGTAAGAGGTCAACCCACTCTAGACGAGCAGTACTTC
15,few,TRBV7-3,TRBJ2-2,TRBD1,CASTGQGAGTGELFF,TGTGCCAGCACCGGACAGGGGGCGGGCACCGGGGAGCTGTTTTTT
13,-,TRBV5-4,TRBJ2-2,TRBD2,CASSTGTSGELFF,TGTGCCAGCAGCACCGGGACTAGCGGGGAGCTGTTTTTT
16,-,TRBV10-1,TRBJ2-7,TRBD1,CASSESTGDRIYEQYF,TGCGCCAGCAGTGAGTCGACGGGGGACAGGATCTACGAGCAGTACTTC
16,-,TRBV5-4,TRBJ2-5,TRBD2,CASSNPGLAGKETQYF,TGTGCCAGCAGCAATCCGGGACTAGCGGGGAAAGAGACCCAGTACTTC
15,-,TRBV27,TRBJ2-6,-,CASSWSGAGANVLTF,TGTGCCAGCAGTTGGTCGGGGGCTGGGGCCAACGTCCTGACTTTC
12,few,TRBV2,TRBJ1-1,-,CASEDGNTEAFF,TGTGCCAGCGAGGACGGGAACACTGAAGCTTTCTTT
18,-,TRBV10-2,TRBJ1-5,-,CASSEVGGTVNSNQPQHF,TGCGCCAGCAGTGAGGTAGGGGGGACGGTCAATAGCAATCAGCCCCAGCATTTT
12,many,TRBV13,TRBJ1-1,-,CASSRIDREAFF,TGTGCCAGCAGCCGAATAGACAGGGAAGCTTTCTTT
15,many,TRBV7-9,TRBJ2-7,TRBD2,CASSLAGGGIYEQYF,TGTGCCAGCAGCTTAGCGGGCGGGGGAATTTACGAGCAGTACTTC
12,-,TRBV20-1,TRBJ1-1,-,CSAGDHSLEAFF,TGCAGTGCTGGGGACCACTCGCTTGAAGCTTTCTTT
15,few,TRBV7-9,TRBJ2-1,TRBD2,CASSPRLAPSNEQFF,TGTGCCAGCAGCCCACGACTAGCCCCTTCCAATGAGCAGTTCTTC
15,many,TRBV11-3,TRBJ2-5,TRBD1,CASSLATGGRETQYF,TGTGCCAGCAGCTTAGCCACAGGGGGCCGGGAGACCCAGTACTTC
14,-,TRBV20-1,TRBJ1-1,-,CSASPGATNTEAFF,TGCAGTGCTAGCCCAGGGGCGACGAACACTGAAGCTTTCTTT
17,many,TRBV19,TRBJ2-2,TRBD2,CASSTGTSGRNTGELFF,TGTGCCAGTAGTACCGGGACTAGCGGGAGGAACACCGGGGAGCTGTTTTTT
14,-,TRBV20-1,TRBJ1-1,-,CSASDVSGSTEAFF,TGCAGTGCATCAGACGTTAGCGGGAGCACTGAAGCTTTCTTT
14,-,TRBV15,TRBJ2-3,-,CATSRLGVADTQYF,TGTGCCACCAGCAGATTGGGGGTAGCAGATACGCAGTATTTT
13,-,TRBV19,TRBJ1-3,TRBD1,CASNQGDGNTIYF,TGTGCCAGTAACCAGGGGGACGGAAACACCATATATTTT
14,-,TRBV9,TRBJ1-2,-,CASSRPTGYYGYTF,TGTGCCAGCAGCCGTCCTACAGGATACTATGGCTACACCTTC
14,many,TRBV7-2,TRBJ2-7,TRBD2,CASSFRGGSYEQYF,TGTGCCAGCAGCTTCCGGGGGGGGTCCTACGAGCAGTACTTC
15,few,TRBV15,TRBJ1-4,-,CATSRDGQRNEKLFF,TGTGCCACCAGCAGAGATGGACAGCGGAATGAAAAACTGTTTTTT
16,many,TRBV7-9,TRBJ1-6,-,CASSSKEGPYNSPLHF,TGTGCCAGCAGCAGTAAGGAGGGACCTTATAATTCACCCCTCCACTTT
15,many,TRBV10-3,TRBJ1-2,-,CAISPRGDVNYGYTF,TGTGCCATCTCCCCGAGAGGGGATGTTAACTATGGCTACACCTTC
15,-,TRBV7-3,TRBJ2-5,-,CASSLKPGEGETQYF,TGTGCCAGCAGTCTCAAGCCGGGGGAAGGAGAGACCCAGTACTTC
15,-,TRBV6-2/TRBV6-3,TRBJ2-5,TRBD2,CASQTSVLGGKAQYF,TGTGCCAGCCAGACTAGCGTTTTAGGGGGTAAGGCCCAGTACTTC
11,-,TRBV20-1,TRBJ1-1,-,CSARDQTEAFF,TGCAGTGCTAGAGATCAAACTGAAGCTTTCTTT
17,-,TRBV11-2,TRBJ2-7,TRBD1,CASSRRKADRLPYEQYF,TGTGCCAGCAGCCGACGGAAGGCGGACAGGCTACCCTACGAGCAGTACTTC
9,-,TRBV6-1,TRBJ2-5,-,CASLMTQYF,TGTGCCAGTCTAATGACCCAGTACTTC
14,few,TRBV7-3,TRBJ1-6,-,CASSQTGNNSPLHF,TGTGCCAGCAGCCAGACAGGAAATAATTCACCCCTCCACTTT
15,many,TRBV30,TRBJ1-6,-,CAWSGGKAYNSPLHF,TGTGCCTGGAGTGGGGGGAAGGCCTATAATTCACCCCTCCACTTT
16,many,TRBV4-3,TRBJ1-3,TRBD1,CASSPDRDGSGNTIYF,TGCGCCAGCAGCCCGGACAGGGACGGCTCTGGAAACACCATATATTTT
15,-,TRBV5-1,TRBJ1-5,-,CASSFETGYNQPQHF,TGCGCCAGCAGCTTCGAGACAGGATACAATCAGCCCCAGCATTTT
14,once,TRBV19,TRBJ2-5,-,CASSIMGAKGTQYF,TGTGCCAGTAGTATAATGGGGGCCAAGGGGACCCAGTACTTC
14,-,TRBV15,TRBJ1-2,TRBD1,CATSRDQGGNGYTF,TGTGCCACCAGCAGAGATCAAGGGGGCAATGGCTACACCTTC
15,many,TRBV20-1,TRBJ1-5,-,CSARDRRTGNQPQHF,TGCAGTGCTAGAGATCGGCGAACTGGCAATCAGCCCCAGCATTTT
14,few,TRBV24-1,TRBJ2-5,-,CATSDSGEQETQYF,TGTGCCACCAGTGATTCGGGGGAGCAAGAGACCCAGTACTTC